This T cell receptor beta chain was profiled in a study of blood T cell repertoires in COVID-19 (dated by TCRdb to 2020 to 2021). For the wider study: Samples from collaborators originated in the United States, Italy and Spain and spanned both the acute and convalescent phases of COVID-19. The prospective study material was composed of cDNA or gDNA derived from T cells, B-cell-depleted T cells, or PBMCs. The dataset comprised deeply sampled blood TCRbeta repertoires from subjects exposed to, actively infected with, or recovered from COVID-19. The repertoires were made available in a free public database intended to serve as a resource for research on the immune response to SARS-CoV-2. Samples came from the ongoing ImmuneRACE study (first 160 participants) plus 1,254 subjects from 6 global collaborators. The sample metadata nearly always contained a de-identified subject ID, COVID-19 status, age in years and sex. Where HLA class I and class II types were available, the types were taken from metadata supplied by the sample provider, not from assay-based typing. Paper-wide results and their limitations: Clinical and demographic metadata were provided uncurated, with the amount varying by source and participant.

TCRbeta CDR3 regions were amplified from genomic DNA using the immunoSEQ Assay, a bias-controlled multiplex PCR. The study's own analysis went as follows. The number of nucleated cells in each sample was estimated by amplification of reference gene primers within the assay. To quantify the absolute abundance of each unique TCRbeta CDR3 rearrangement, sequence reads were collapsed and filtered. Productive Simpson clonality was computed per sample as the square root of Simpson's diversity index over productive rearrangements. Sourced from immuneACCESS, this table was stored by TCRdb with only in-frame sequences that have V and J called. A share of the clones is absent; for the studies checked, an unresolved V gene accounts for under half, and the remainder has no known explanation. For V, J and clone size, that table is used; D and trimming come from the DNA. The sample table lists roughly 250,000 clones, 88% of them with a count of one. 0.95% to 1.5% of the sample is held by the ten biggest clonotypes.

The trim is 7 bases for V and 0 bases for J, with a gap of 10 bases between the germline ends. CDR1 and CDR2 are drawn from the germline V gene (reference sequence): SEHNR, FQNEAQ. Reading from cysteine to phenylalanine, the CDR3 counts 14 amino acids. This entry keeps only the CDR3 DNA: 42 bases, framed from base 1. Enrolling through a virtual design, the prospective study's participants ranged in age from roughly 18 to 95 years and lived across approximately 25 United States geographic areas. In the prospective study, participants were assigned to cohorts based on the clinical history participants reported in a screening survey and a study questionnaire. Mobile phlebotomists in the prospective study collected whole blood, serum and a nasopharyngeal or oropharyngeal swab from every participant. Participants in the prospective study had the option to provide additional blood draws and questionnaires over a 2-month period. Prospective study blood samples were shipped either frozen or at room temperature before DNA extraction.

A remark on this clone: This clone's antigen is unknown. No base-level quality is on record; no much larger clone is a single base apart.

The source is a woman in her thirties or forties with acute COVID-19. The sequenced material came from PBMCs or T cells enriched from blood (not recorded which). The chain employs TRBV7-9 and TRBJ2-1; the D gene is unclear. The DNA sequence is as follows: TGTGCCAGCACCCACTCGGTCTCCTACAATGAGCAGTTCTTC. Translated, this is CASTHSVSYNEQFF.